This T cell receptor beta chain appears in the sequencing data of a study of blood T cell repertoires in COVID-19. Study at large: The analysed material was cDNA or gDNA that came from T cells, B-cell-depleted T cells, or PBMCs.

Membership in each cohort depended on participant-reported clinical history. TCRdb keeps only in-frame clones here, not all; method: immunoSEQ multiplex PCR. The repertoire holds a few hundred thousand clones, with roughly nine tenths as singletons. This clonotype was obtained from a woman younger than 30 who had recovered from COVID-19. Sequencing input: PBMCs or T cells enriched from blood (not recorded which).

CDR3: CASSQDRGKAPYF. The CDR3 nucleotides read TGTGCCAGCAGCCAAGATAGGGGTAAGGCCCCTTATTTT. The chain links TRBV4-2 to TRBJ2-3; tentatively, D is TRBD1 (5 bases). The ends were cut back, 0 bases at V and 15 bases at J, with 16 bases in the middle. CDR1 and CDR2 from the germline V gene are LGHNA and YNFKEQ. The CDR3 runs to 13 residues.